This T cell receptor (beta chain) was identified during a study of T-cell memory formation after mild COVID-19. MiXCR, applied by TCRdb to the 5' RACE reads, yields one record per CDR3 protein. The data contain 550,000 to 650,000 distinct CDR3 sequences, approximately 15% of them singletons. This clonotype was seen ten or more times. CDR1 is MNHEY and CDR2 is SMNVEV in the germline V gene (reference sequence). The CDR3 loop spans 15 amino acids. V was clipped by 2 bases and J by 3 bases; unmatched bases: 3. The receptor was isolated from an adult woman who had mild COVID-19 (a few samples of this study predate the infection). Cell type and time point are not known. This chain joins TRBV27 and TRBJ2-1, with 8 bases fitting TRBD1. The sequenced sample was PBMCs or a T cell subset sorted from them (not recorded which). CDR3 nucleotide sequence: TGTGCCAGCAGTTTACAGGGGGCGGTCTACAATGAGCAGTTCTTC. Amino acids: CASSLQGAVYNEQFF.